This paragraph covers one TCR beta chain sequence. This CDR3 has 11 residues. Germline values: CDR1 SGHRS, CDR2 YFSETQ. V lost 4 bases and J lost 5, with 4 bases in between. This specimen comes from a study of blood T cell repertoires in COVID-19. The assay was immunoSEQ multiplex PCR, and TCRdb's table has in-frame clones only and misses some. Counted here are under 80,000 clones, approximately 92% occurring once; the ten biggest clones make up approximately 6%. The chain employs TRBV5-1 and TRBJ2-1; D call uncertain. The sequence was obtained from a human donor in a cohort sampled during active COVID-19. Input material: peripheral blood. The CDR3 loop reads CASSQDNEQFF. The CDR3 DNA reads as TGCGCCAGCAGCCAGGACAATGAGCAGTTCTTC. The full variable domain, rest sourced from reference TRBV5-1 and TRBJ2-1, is KAGVTQTPRYLIKTRGQQVTLSCSPISGHRSVSWYQQTPGQGLQFLFEYFSETQRNKGNFPGRFSGRQFSNSRSEMNVSTLELGDSALYLCASSQDNEQFFGPGTRLTVL.